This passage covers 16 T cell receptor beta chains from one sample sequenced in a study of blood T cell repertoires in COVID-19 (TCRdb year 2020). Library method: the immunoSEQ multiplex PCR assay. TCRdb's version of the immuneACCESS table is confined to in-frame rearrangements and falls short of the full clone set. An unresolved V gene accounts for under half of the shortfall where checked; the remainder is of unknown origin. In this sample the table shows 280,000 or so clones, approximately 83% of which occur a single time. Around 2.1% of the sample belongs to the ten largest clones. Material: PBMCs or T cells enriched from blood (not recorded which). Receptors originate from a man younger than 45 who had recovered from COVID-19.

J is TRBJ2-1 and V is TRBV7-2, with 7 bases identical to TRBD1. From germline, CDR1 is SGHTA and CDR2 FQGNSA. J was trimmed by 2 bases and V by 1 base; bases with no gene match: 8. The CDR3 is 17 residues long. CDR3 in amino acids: CASSLGSGTGAYNEQFF. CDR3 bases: TGTGCCAGCAGCTTAGGGTCCGGCACAGGGGCCTACAATGAGCAGTTCTTC. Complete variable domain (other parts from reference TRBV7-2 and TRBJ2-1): GAGVSQSPSNKVTEKGKDVELRCDPISGHTALYWYRQSLGQGLEFLIYFQGNSAPDKSGLPSDRFSAERTGGSVSTLTIQRTQQEDSAVYLCASSLGSGTGAYNEQFFGPGTRLTVL.

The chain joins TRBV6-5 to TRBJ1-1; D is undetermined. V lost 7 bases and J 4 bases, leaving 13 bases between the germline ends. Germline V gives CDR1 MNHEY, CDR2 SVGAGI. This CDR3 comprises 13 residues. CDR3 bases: TGTGCCAGCACTCTCGCCGCGGGCACTGAAGCTTTCTTT. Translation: CASTLAAGTEAFF.

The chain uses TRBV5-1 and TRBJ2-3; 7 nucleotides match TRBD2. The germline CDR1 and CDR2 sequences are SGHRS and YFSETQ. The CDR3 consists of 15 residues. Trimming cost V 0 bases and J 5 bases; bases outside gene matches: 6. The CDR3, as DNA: TGCGCCAGCAGCTTGGCGAGCGGGGAGGGAGATACGCAGTATTTT. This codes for CASSLASGEGDTQYF.

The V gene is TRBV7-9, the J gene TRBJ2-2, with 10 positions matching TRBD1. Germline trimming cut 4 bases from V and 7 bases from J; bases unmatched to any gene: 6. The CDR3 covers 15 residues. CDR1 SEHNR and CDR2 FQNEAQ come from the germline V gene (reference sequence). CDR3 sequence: CASSSGTGVVGELFF. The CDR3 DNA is TGTGCCAGCAGCTCCGGGACAGGGGTTGTCGGGGAGCTGTTTTTT.

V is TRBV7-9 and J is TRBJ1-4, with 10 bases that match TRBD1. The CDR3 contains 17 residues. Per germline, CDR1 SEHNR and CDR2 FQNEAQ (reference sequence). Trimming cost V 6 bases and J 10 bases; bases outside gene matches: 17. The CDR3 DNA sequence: TGTGCCAGCAGTTCCGGGACAGGGGCCAGTGAAAAGGGAAAACTGTTTTTT. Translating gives CASSSGTGASEKGKLFF.

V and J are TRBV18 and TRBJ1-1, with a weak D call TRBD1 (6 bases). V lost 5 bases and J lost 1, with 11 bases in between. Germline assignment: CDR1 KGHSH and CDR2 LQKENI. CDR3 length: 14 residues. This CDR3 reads CASSTSGANTEAFF. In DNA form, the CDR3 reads TGTGCCAGCTCAACCTCAGGGGCGAACACTGAAGCTTTCTTT.

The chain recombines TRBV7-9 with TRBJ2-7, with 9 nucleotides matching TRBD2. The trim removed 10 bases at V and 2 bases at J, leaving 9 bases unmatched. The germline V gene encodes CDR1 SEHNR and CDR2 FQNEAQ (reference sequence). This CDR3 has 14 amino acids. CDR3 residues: CATGVSGGPYEQYF. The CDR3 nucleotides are TGTGCCACCGGGGTGAGCGGGGGGCCCTACGAGCAGTACTTC.

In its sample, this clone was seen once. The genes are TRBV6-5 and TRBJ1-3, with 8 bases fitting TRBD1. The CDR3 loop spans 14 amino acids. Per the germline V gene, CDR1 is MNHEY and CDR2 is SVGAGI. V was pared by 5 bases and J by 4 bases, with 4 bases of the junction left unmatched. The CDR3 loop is CASSRQGPGNTIYF. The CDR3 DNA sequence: TGTGCCAGCAGTCGACAGGGGCCCGGAAACACCATATATTTT.

CDR3 nucleotide sequence: TGTGCCAGCCAAACGAGAGGTAGGGGGCAGGGGGCGCGGAGCGAGCAGTACTTC. Translated: CASQTRGRGQGARSEQYF. The genes are TRBV7-8 and TRBJ2-7, with 8 bases fitting TRBD1. With V trimmed by 8 bases and J by 6 bases, 24 bases remained unmatched. There are 18 residues in the CDR3. CDR1 and CDR2 (germline): SGHVS, FQNEAQ.

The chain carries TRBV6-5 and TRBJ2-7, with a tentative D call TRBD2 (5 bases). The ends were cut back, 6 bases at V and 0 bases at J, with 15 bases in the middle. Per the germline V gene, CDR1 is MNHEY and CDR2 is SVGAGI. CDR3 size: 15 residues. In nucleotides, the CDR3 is TGTGCCAGCAGCCCCGGACTCTTTAGCTCCTACGAGCAGTACTTC. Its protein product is CASSPGLFSSYEQYF.

The CDR3 DNA sequence: TGTGCCAGCAGCTTAGAGGAGGGAGTTTCCCGAGGGCAGTACTTC. As protein: CASSLEEGVSRGQYF. The chain joins TRBV7-6 to TRBJ2-7; weak D call: TRBD2 (6 bases). Germline V gene data show CDR1 as SGHVS and CDR2 as FNYEAQ. CDR3 size: 15 residues. V lost 1 base and J lost 9, with 19 bases in between.

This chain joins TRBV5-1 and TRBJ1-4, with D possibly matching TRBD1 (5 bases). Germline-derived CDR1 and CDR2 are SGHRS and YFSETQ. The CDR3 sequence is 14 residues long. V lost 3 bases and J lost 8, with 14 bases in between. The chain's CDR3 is CASSWGQGGEKLFF. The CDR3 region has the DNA TGCGCCAGCAGCTGGGGCCAGGGAGGGGAAAAACTGTTTTTT. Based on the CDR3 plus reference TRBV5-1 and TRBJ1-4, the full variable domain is KAGVTQTPRYLIKTRGQQVTLSCSPISGHRSVSWYQQTPGQGLQFLFEYFSETQRNKGNFPGRFSGRQFSNSRSEMNVSTLELGDSALYLCASSWGQGGEKLFFGSGTQLSVL.

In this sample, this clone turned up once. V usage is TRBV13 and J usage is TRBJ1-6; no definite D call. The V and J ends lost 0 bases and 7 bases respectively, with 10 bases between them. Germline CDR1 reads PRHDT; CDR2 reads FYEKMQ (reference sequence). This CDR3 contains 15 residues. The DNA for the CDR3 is TGTGCCAGCAGCTTAGGGGCGGGAAAAAATTCACCCCTCCACTTT. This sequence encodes CASSLGAGKNSPLHF.

The chain's CDR3 is CASSHTTVNYGYTF. The CDR3 DNA sequence: TGTGCCAGCAGTCACACGACAGTAAACTATGGCTACACCTTC. The rearrangement links TRBV6-6 to TRBJ1-2; D may be TRBD1 (5 bases). Germline lookup yields CDR1 MNHNY and CDR2 SVGAGI (reference sequence). Trimming shortened V by 5 bases and J by 2 bases, and 12 bases separated the two germline ends. The CDR3 covers 14 residues.

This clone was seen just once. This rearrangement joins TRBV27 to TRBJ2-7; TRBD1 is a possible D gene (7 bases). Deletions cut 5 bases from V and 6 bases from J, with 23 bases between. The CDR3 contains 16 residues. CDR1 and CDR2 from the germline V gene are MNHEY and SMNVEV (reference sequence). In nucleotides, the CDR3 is TGTGCCAGCAGTCTCTGGGGGGACAGAGGGTCGCCCGAGCAGTACTTC. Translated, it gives CASSLWGDRGSPEQYF.

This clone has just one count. The CDR3 loop is CASRTTPPGEETQYF. The CDR3 region has the DNA TGTGCCAGCAGAACTACACCACCGGGGGAAGAGACCCAGTACTTC. The chain carries TRBV6-7 and TRBJ2-5, with D possibly TRBD2 on 6 matching bases. TRBV6-7 is assigned to the ORF class and has an uncertain function. V lost 6 bases and J 3 bases, leaving 17 bases between the germline ends. The CDR3 extends over 15 amino acids.